The entry that follows covers one T cell receptor beta chain sequence. Its antigen is unidentified. The CDR3 contains 14 residues. Trimming removed 8 bases at V and 3 bases at J, with 17 bases between. CDR1 is SEHNR, CDR2 FQNEAQ, per germline (reference sequence). This sample is part of a study of shared clonotypes between healthy human individuals. Across the study: CD4 naive and memory got three plates each, CD8 naive two, CD8 memory one.

CD8 cells classed as naive were CD45RO-negative and positively selected for CCR7, excluding terminally differentiated effector memory CD45RA+ cells. Study-wide findings and caveats: Non-shared clonotypes had lower generation probabilities than those shared by all four donors.

Every immunoSEQ plate was one replicate of a subset's evenly spread DNA. Per the authors' pipeline: Junction-only sequences without quality scores came from ImmunoSEQ, so filtering differed. Clones were read by immunoSEQ multiplex PCR, and TCRdb kept only the in-frame ones, dropping some. The V and J calls and the clone size are those of that table, but D and trimming were determined from the DNA. The top ten clones hold 1.2% of a sample with 1.5 million to 2.5 million clones, roughly 94% of them seen once. Material for sequencing was naive CD8+ T cells sorted from blood. This chain connects TRBV7-9 to TRBJ2-7; D ambiguous. The clonotype was recovered from a man between 18 and 35 years old in good health. The DNA of the CDR3 is TGTGCCAGCGCTACCACACACAGCTACTACGAGCAGTACTTC. Its protein product is CASATTHSYYEQYF.